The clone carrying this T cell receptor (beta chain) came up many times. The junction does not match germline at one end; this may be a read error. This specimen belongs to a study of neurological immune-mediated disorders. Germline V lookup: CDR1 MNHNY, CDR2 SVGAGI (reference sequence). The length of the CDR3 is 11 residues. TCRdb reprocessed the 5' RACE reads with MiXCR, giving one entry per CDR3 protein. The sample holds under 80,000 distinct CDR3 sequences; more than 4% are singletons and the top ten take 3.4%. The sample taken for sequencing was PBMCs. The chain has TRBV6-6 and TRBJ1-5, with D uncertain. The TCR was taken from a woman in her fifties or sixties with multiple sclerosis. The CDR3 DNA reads TGTTCCAGCCGTGATGTTCAGCCCCAGCATTTT. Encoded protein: CSSRDVQPQHF.